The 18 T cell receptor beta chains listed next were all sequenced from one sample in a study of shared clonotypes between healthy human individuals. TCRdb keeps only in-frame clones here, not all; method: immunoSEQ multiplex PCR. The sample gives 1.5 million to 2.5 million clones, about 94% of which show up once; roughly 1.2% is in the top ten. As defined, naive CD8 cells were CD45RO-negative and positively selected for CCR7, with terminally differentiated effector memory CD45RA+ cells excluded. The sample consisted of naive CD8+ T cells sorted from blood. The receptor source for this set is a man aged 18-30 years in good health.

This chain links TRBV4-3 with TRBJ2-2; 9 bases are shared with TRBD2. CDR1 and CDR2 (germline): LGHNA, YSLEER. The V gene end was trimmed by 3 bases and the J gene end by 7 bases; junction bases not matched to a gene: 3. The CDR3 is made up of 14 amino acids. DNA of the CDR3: TGCGCCAGCAGCCACCTTAGCGGGAGCGGGGAGCTGTTTTTT. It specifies CASSHLSGSGELFF.

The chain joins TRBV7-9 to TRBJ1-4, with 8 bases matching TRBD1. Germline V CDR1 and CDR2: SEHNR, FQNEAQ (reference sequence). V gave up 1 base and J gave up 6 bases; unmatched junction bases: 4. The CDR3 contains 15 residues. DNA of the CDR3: TGTGCCAGCAGCTTAGAGGACAGGGTGGATGAAAAACTGTTTTTT. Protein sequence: CASSLEDRVDEKLFF.

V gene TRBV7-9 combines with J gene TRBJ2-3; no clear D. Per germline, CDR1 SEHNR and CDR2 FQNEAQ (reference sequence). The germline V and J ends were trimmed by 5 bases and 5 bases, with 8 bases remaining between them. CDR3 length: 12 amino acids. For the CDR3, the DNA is TGTGCCAGCAGCCCCCCAGTAGATACGCAGTATTTT. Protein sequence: CASSPPVDTQYF.

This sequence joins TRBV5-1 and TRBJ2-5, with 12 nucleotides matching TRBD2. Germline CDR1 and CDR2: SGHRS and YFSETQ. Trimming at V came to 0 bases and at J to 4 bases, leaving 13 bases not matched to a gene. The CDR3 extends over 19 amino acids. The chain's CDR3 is CASSLEALAGGPRGETQYF. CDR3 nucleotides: TGCGCCAGCAGCTTGGAAGCCCTAGCGGGAGGGCCCAGGGGAGAGACCCAGTACTTC.

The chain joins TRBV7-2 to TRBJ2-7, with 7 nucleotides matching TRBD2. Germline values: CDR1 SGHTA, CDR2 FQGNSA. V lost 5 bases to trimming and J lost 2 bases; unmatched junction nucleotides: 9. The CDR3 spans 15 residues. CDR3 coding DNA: TGTGCCAGCAGCCTCGTCCCGGGACTAACCTACGAGCAGTACTTC. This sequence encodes CASSLVPGLTYEQYF.

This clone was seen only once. The CDR3, as DNA: TGTGCCAGCAGCACCGGGACAGGGTGGAAAGCCTACGAGCAGTACTTC. Residues: CASSTGTGWKAYEQYF. The chain carries TRBV9 and TRBJ2-7, with 9 positions matching TRBD1. This CDR3 has 16 amino acids. V gave up 4 bases and J gave up 2 bases; unmatched junction bases: 10. Per germline, CDR1 SGDLS and CDR2 YYNGEE.

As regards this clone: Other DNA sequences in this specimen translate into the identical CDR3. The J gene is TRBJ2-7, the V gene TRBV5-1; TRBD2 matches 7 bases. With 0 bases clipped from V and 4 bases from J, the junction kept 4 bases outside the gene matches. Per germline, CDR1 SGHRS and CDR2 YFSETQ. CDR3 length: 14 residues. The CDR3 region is CASSLAGRGYEQYF. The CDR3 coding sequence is TGCGCCAGCAGCTTGGCGGGGAGGGGTTACGAGCAGTACTTC. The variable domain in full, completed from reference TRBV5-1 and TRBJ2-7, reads KAGVTQTPRYLIKTRGQQVTLSCSPISGHRSVSWYQQTPGQGLQFLFEYFSETQRNKGNFPGRFSGRQFSNSRSEMNVSTLELGDSALYLCASSLAGRGYEQYFGPGTRLTVT.

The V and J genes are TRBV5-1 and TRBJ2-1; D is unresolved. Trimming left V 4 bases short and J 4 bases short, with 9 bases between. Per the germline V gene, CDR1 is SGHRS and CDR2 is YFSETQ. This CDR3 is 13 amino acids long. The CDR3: CASSPPGYNEQFF. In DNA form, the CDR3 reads TGCGCCAGCAGCCCACCCGGTTACAATGAGCAGTTCTTC.

CDR3: CASSSWTGREQYF. As DNA, the CDR3 is TGCGCCAGCAGCAGCTGGACAGGGCGCGAGCAGTACTTC. The chain has TRBV5-1 and TRBJ2-7; TRBD1 matches 8 bases. The V gene's germline CDR1 is SGHRS and CDR2 YFSETQ. V lost 4 bases, J lost 6 bases, and 6 bases stayed unmatched. The CDR3 has 13 residues. Together with reference TRBV5-1 and TRBJ2-7, the CDR3 gives the full variable domain: KAGVTQTPRYLIKTRGQQVTLSCSPISGHRSVSWYQQTPGQGLQFLFEYFSETQRNKGNFPGRFSGRQFSNSRSEMNVSTLELGDSALYLCASSSWTGREQYFGPGTRLTVT.

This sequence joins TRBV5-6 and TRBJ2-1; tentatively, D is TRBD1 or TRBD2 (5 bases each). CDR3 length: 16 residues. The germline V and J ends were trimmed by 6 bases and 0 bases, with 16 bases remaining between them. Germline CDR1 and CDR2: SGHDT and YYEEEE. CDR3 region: CASIELDGASYNEQFF. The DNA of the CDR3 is TGTGCCAGCATCGAACTAGACGGGGCCTCCTACAATGAGCAGTTCTTC.

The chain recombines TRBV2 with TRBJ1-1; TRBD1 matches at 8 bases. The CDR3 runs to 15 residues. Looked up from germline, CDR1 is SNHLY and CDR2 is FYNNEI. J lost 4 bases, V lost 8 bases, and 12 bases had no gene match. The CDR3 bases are TGTGCCAGCGGGGGGACAGGAACACGGGGCACTGAAGCTTTCTTT. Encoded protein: CASGGTGTRGTEAFF.

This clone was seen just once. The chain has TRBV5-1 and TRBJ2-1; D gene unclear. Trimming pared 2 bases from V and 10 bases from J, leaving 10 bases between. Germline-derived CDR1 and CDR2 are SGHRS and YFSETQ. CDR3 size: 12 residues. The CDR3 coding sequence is TGCGCCAGCAGCTTTGATTGGGTAGAGCAGTTCTTC. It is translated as CASSFDWVEQFF.

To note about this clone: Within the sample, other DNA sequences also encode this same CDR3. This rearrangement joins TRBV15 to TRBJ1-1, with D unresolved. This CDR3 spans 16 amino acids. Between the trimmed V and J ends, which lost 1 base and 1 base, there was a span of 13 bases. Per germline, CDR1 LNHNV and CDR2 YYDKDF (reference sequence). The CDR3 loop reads CATSRGFEGRNTEAFF. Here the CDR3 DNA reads TGTGCCACCAGCAGAGGTTTTGAGGGCCGGAACACTGAAGCTTTCTTT.

Here the CDR3 reads CASSLAGLEGYEQYF. Written as DNA, the CDR3 is TGTGCCAGCAGCTTGGCGGGACTAGAAGGCTACGAGCAGTACTTC. The rearrangement uses TRBV5-6 and TRBJ2-7; 8 bases align to TRBD2. V lost 0 bases to trimming and J lost 3 bases; unmatched junction nucleotides: 5. This CDR3 is built from 15 residues. Germline V lookup: CDR1 SGHDT, CDR2 YYEEEE.

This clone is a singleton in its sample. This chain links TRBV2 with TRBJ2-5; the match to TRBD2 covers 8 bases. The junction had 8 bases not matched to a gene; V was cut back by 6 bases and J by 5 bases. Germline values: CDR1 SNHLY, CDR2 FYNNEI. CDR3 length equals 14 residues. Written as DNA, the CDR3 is TGTGCCAGCAGGCAAAGCGGGAGCTGGGAGACCCAGTACTTC. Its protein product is CASRQSGSWETQYF.

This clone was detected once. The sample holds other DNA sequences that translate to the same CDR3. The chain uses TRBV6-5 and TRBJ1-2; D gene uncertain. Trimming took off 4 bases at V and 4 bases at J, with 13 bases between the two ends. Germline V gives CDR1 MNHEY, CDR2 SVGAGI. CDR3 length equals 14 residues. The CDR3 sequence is CASSFRGFGYGYTF. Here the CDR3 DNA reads TGTGCCAGCAGTTTCCGTGGCTTCGGCTATGGCTACACCTTC.

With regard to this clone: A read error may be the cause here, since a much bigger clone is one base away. DNA of the CDR3: TGTGCCAGCAGCTTAGGCCCAGATACGCAGTATTTT. Its translation: CASSLGPDTQYF. The chain combines TRBV7-2 with TRBJ2-3; no firm D call. Trimming took off 1 base at V and 4 bases at J, with 3 bases between the two ends. Per germline, CDR1 SGHTA and CDR2 FQGNSA. The CDR3 runs 12 residues. Complete variable domain (other parts from reference TRBV7-2 and TRBJ2-3): GAGVSQSPSNKVTEKGKDVELRCDPISGHTALYWYRQSLGQGLEFLIYFQGNSAPDKSGLPSDRFSAERTGGSVSTLTIQRTQQEDSAVYLCASSLGPDTQYFGPGTRLTVL.

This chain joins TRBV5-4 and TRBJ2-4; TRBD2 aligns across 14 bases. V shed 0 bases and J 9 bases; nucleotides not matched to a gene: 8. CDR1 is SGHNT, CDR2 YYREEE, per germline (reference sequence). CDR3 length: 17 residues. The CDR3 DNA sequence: TGTGCCAGCAGCTTGGTCCCGGGACTAGCGGGAGATGGCATTCAGTACTTC. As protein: CASSLVPGLAGDGIQYF.